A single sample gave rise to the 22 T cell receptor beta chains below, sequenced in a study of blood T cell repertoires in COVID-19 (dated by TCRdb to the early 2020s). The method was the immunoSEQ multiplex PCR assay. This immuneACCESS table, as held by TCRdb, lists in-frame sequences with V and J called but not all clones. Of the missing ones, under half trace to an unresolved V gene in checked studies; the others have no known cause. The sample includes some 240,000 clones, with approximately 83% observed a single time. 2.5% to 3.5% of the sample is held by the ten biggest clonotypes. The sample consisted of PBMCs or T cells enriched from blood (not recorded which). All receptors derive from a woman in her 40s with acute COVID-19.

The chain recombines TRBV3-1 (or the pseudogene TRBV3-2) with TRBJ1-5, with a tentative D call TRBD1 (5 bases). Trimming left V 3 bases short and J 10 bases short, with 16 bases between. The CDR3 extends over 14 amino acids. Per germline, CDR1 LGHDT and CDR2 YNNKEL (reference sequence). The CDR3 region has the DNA TGTGCCAGCAGCCACAGGGATAAGGCGTTCCCCCAGCATTTT. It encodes CASSHRDKAFPQHF.

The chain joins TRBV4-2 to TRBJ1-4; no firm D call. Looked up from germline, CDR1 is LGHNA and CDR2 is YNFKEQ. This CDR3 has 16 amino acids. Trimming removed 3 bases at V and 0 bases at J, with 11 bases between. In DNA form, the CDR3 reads TGTGCCAGCAGCCAGGGGAGGCCGGCAACTAATGAAAAACTGTTTTTT. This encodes CASSQGRPATNEKLFF.

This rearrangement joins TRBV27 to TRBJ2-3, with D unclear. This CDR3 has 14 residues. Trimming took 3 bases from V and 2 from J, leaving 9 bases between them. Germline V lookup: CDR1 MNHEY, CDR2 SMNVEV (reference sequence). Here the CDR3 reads CASSLRHNTDTQYF. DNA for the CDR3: TGTGCCAGCAGTTTGCGGCATAACACAGATACGCAGTATTTT.

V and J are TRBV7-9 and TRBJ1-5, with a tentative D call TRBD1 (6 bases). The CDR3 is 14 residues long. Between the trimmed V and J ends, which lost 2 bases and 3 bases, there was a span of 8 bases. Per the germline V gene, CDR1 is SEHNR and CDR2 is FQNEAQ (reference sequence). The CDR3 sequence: CASSLQGPNQPQHF. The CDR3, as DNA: TGTGCCAGCAGCTTACAGGGGCCCAATCAGCCCCAGCATTTT.

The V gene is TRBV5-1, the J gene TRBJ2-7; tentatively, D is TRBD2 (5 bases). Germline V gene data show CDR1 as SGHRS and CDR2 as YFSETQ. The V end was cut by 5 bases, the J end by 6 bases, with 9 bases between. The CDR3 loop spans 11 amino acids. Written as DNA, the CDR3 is TGCGCCAGCAGGGGTGCGGGCGAGCAGTACTTC. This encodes CASRGAGEQYF. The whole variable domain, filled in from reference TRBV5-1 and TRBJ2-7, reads KAGVTQTPRYLIKTRGQQVTLSCSPISGHRSVSWYQQTPGQGLQFLFEYFSETQRNKGNFPGRFSGRQFSNSRSEMNVSTLELGDSALYLCASRGAGEQYFGPGTRLTVT.

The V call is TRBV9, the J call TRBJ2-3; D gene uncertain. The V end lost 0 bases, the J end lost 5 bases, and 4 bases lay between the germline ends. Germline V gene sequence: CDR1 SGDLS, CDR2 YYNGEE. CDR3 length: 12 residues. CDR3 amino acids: CASSVDIDTQYF. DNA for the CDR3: TGTGCCAGCAGCGTAGATATAGATACGCAGTATTTT.

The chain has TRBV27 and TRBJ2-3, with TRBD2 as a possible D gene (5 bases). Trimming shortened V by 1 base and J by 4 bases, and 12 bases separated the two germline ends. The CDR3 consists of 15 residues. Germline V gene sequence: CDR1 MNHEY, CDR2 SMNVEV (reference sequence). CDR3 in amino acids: CASSLFGGSADTQYF. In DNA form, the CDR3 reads TGTGCCAGCAGTTTATTCGGTGGGAGCGCAGATACGCAGTATTTT.

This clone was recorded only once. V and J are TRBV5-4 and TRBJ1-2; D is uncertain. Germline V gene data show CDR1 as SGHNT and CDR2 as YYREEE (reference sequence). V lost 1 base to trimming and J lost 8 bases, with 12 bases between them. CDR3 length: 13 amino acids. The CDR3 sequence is CASSLKAAEGYTF. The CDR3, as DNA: TGTGCCAGCAGCTTGAAGGCTGCGGAAGGCTACACCTTC.

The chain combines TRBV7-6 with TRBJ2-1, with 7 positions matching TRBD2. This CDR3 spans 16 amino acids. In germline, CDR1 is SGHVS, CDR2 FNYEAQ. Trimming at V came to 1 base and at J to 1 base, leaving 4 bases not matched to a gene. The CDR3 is CASSLEAGASYNEQFF. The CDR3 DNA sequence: TGTGCCAGCAGCTTAGAGGCGGGAGCGTCCTACAATGAGCAGTTCTTC.

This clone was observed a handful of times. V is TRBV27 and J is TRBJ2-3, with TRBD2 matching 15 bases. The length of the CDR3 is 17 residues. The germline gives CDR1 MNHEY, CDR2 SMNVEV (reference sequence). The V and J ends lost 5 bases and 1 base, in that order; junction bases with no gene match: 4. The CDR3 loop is CASSGLAGGRGTDTQYF. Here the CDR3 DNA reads TGTGCCAGCAGTGGACTAGCGGGAGGGCGGGGCACAGATACGCAGTATTTT.

The CDR3 loop is CASSDGDREQPQHF. The CDR3 DNA sequence: TGTGCCAGCAGTGACGGGGACAGGGAGCAGCCCCAGCATTTT. The V gene is TRBV6-1, the J gene TRBJ1-5; 9 positions match TRBD1. This CDR3 contains 14 residues. The V and J ends lost 3 bases and 7 bases, in that order; junction bases with no gene match: 4. Germline CDR1 is MNHNS and CDR2 is SASEGT.

The CDR3 DNA sequence: TGTGCCAGCAGCTTCCTAGCAGCCACCGGGGAGCTGTTTTTT. Its translation is CASSFLAATGELFF. This chain joins TRBV7-9 and TRBJ2-2; D is possibly TRBD2 (5 bases). The CDR3 loop spans 14 amino acids. Germline loops: CDR1 SEHNR, CDR2 FQNEAQ (reference sequence). Trimming took 3 bases from V and 4 from J, leaving 9 bases between them.

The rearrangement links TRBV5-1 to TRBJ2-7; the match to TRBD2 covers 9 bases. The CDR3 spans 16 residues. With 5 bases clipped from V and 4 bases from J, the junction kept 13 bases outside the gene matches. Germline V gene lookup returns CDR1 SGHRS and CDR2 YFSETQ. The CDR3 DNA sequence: TGCGCCAGCAGTCTCCTGACTAGCGGAGATACTTACGAGCAGTACTTC. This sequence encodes CASSLLTSGDTYEQYF.

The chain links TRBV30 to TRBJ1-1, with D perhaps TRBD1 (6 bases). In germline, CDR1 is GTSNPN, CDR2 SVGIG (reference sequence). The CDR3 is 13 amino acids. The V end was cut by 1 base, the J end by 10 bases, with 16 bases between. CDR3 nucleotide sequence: TGTGCCTGGAGTGGGTCAGTTGAAGGGGGAGCTTTCTTT. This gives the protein CAWSGSVEGGAFF.

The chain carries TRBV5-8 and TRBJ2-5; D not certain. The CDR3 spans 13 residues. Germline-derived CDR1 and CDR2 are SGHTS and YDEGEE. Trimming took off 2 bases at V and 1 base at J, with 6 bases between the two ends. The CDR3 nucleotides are TGTGCCAGCAGCTTCACGGGCCAAGAGACCCAGTACTTC. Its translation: CASSFTGQETQYF.

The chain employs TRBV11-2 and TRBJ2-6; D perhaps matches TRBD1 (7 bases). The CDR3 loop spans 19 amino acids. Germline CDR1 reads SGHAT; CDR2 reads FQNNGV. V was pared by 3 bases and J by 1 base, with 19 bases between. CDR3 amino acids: CASSLYRRDRSSGANVLTF. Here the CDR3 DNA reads TGTGCCAGCAGCTTGTACCGGCGGGACAGATCTTCTGGGGCCAACGTCCTGACTTTC.

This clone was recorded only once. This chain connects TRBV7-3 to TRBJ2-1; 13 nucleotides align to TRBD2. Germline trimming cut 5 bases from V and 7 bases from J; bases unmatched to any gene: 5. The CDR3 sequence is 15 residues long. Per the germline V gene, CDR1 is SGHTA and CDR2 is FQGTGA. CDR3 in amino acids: CASSAGLAGVNEQFF. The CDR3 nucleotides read TGTGCCAGCAGCGCCGGACTAGCGGGAGTTAATGAGCAGTTCTTC.

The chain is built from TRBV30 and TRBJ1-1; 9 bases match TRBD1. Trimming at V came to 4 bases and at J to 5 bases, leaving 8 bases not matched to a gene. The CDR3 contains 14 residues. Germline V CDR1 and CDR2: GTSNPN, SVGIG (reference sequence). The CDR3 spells CAWIMVQGATEAFF. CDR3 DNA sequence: TGTGCCTGGATAATGGTACAGGGGGCAACTGAAGCTTTCTTT.

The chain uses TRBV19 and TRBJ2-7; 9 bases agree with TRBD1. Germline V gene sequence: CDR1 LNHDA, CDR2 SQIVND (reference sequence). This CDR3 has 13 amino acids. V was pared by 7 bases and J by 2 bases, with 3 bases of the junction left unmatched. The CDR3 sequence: CASKRQGAYEQYF. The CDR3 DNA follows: TGTGCCAGTAAAAGACAGGGGGCCTACGAGCAGTACTTC.

The CDR3 DNA reads TGTGCCATCAGCGGCGGCACGACCTACGAGCAGTACTTC. Encoded protein: CAISGGTTYEQYF. This chain joins TRBV10-3 and TRBJ2-7, with no clear D. The CDR3 is 13 amino acids. V gave up 6 bases and J gave up 2 bases, with 11 bases separating them. Germline CDR1 and CDR2: ENHRY and SYGVKD.

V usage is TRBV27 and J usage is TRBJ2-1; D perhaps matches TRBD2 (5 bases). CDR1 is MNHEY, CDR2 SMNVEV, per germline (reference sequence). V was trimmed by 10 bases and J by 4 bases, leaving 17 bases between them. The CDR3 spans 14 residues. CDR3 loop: CATSGSATYNEQFF. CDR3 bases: TGTGCCACCTCGGGTAGCGCGACATACAATGAGCAGTTCTTC.

The CDR3: CATSRGQGAGNTIYF. The CDR3 nucleotides are TGTGCCACCAGCAGAGGACAGGGCGCTGGAAACACCATATATTTT. J is TRBJ1-3 and V is TRBV15; 7 bases are shared with TRBD1. The CDR3 totals 15 residues. Per germline, CDR1 LNHNV and CDR2 YYDKDF (reference sequence). After removal of 1 base from V and 2 bases from J, the junction contained 2 bases not matched to a gene.